One and the same sample provided the 21 T cell receptor beta chains below, sequenced in a study of patients and donors after allogeneic stem cell transplantation (dated by TCRdb to between 2020 and 2021). Library prep was done by RT-PCR. Sequencer: NextSeq 550. The public reads were reanalyzed by TCRdb: fastp trimming at Q25, MiXCR alignment, in-frame beta chains only. Rows matching on CDR3 protein sequence are summarized as one entry with the most common DNA and genes. Present in this sample are about 960,000 distinct CDR3 sequences, more than 15% of which were seen just once. In total, the top ten clones hold 6% of the sample. Sequencing input: blood, either unsorted or a sorted T cell fraction (not recorded which). The receptors here all came from a human donor who was either an allogeneic HSCT recipient or a stem cell or donor lymphocyte infusion donor (not recorded which). It is not recorded whose cells these are; they may come from a transplant donor.

In this sample, this clonotype turned up a few times. The chain recombines TRBV5-1 with TRBJ2-7; 8 bases fit TRBD1. V gave up 3 bases and J gave up 4 bases; unmatched junction bases: 12. The germline CDR1 and CDR2 sequences are SGHRS and YFSETQ. The CDR3 totals 16 residues. The CDR3 region is CASSSALRTGRYEQYF. In DNA form, the CDR3 reads TGCGCCAGCAGCTCCGCCCTTCGGACAGGGAGGTACGAGCAGTACTTC. Variable domain in full (rest from reference TRBV5-1 and TRBJ2-7): KAGVTQTPRYLIKTRGQQVTLSCSPISGHRSVSWYQQTPGQGLQFLFEYFSETQRNKGNFPGRFSGRQFSNSRSEMNVSTLELGDSALYLCASSSALRTGRYEQYFGPGTRLTVT.

This chain joins TRBV7-8 and TRBJ1-2; D remains ambiguous. The CDR3 contains 12 residues. Germline lookup yields CDR1 SGHVS and CDR2 FQNEAQ. Trimming took off 1 base at V and 10 bases at J, with 10 bases between the two ends. CDR3 nucleotides: TGTGCCAGCAGCTTAGGACCCCGGGACTACACCTTC. The encoded protein is CASSLGPRDYTF.

The rearrangement links TRBV5-6 to TRBJ1-2, with TRBD1 identical over 9 bases. V was clipped by 2 bases and J by 6 bases; unmatched bases: 8. Germline CDR1 SGHDT, CDR2 YYEEEE. This CDR3 spans 15 amino acids. The CDR3 loop reads CASSLWGTGTDGYTF. CDR3 bases: TGTGCCAGCAGCTTATGGGGGACAGGGACGGATGGCTACACCTTC.

The rearrangement joins TRBV29-1 to TRBJ2-5, with D perhaps matching TRBD1 or TRBD2 (5 bases each). Germline V gene data show CDR1 as SQVTM and CDR2 as ANQGSEA. CDR3 length equals 13 residues. The V gene lost 5 bases and the J gene lost 2 bases, with 12 bases spanning the gap. The CDR3 is CSVHRGPQETQYF. Written as DNA, the CDR3 is TGCAGCGTTCACCGGGGACCTCAAGAGACCCAGTACTTC. The whole variable domain, remainder taken from reference TRBV29-1 and TRBJ2-5, is SAVISQKPSRDICQRGTSLTIQCQVDSQVTMMFWYRQQPGQSLTLIATANQGSEATYESGFVIDKFPISRPNLTFSTLTVSNMSPEDSSIYLCSVHRGPQETQYFGPGTRLLVL.

The J gene is TRBJ2-4, the V gene TRBV6-2 or TRBV6-3; TRBD2 aligns across 13 bases. V lost 6 bases, J lost 9 bases, and 14 bases stayed unmatched. Germline V gene lookup returns CDR1 MNHEY and CDR2 SVGEGT. CDR3 size: 17 residues. Here the CDR3 reads CASSSFQTSGRKGIQYF. The CDR3 coding sequence is TGTGCCAGCAGCAGCTTCCAGACTAGCGGGAGGAAGGGCATTCAGTACTTC.

This clonotype was observed a handful of times. V gene TRBV20-1 combines with J gene TRBJ2-2; 10 nucleotides agree with TRBD2. Looked up from germline, CDR1 is DFQATT and CDR2 is SNEGSKA (reference sequence). CDR3 length: 15 amino acids. V gave up 2 bases and J gave up 5 bases; unmatched junction bases: 5. CDR3: CSARKLAGSTGELFF. In nucleotides, the CDR3 is TGCAGTGCTAGAAAACTAGCGGGAAGTACCGGGGAGCTGTTTTTT.

This chain links TRBV6-2 or TRBV6-3 with TRBJ1-5; 9 nucleotides match TRBD1. Looked up from germline, CDR1 is MNHEY and CDR2 is SVGEGT. This CDR3 is built from 15 residues. V trimming: 8 bases; J trimming: 2 bases; junction bases outside the gene matches: 7. The CDR3 nucleotides read TGTGCCAGCTCGAGGGGGACAGGGCGCAATCAGCCCCAGCATTTT. It translates to CASSRGTGRNQPQHF.

This clonotype turned up a few times. V usage is TRBV5-6 and J usage is TRBJ1-1, with 7 bases that match TRBD1. V lost 2 bases, J lost 1 base, and 11 bases stayed unmatched. Germline V gene lookup returns CDR1 SGHDT and CDR2 YYEEEE. The CDR3 is made up of 17 amino acids. This CDR3 reads CASSFDGTAYPNTEAFF. DNA of the CDR3: TGTGCCAGCAGCTTCGACGGGACAGCCTATCCGAACACTGAAGCTTTCTTT.

V gene TRBV5-1 combines with J gene TRBJ2-5; 8 nucleotides align to TRBD1. V trimming: 4 bases; J trimming: 5 bases; junction bases outside the gene matches: 10. The CDR3 contains 15 residues. CDR1 and CDR2 from the germline V gene are SGHRS and YFSETQ. CDR3 DNA sequence: TGCGCCAGCAGCCCCCGGCAGGGGGCCGGGGAGACCCAGTACTTC. It yields the protein CASSPRQGAGETQYF.

J is TRBJ1-6 and V is TRBV4-1; D unclear. V lost 1 base to trimming and J lost 8 bases, with 12 bases between them. Germline CDR1 and CDR2: MGHRA and YSYEKL. This CDR3 has 15 residues. The CDR3 is CASSQAAAPYSPLHF. DNA for the CDR3: TGCGCCAGCAGCCAAGCAGCAGCTCCTTATTCACCCCTCCACTTT.

This clonotype showed up many times. The chain employs TRBV12-3 or TRBV12-4 and TRBJ1-5, with D tentatively TRBD1 (6 bases). Between the trimmed V and J ends, which lost 0 bases and 1 base, there was a span of 7 bases. This CDR3 comprises 15 residues. Written as DNA, the CDR3 is TGTGCCAGCAGTTTAGCGCAGGGGAGCAATCAGCCCCAGCATTTT. This sequence encodes CASSLAQGSNQPQHF.

In its sample, this clonotype was seen a few times. The rearrangement uses TRBV4-1 and TRBJ2-2; D may match TRBD1 or TRBD2 (5 bases each). CDR1 is MGHRA and CDR2 is YSYEKL in the germline V gene. This CDR3 has 16 residues. V dropped 0 bases and J dropped 4 bases, with 12 bases sitting between them. The CDR3: CASSQDGSGSTGELFF. CDR3 DNA: TGCGCCAGCAGCCAAGATGGGTCAGGGAGCACCGGGGAGCTGTTTTTT.

The chain links TRBV3-1 to TRBJ1-5, with 9 bases aligning to TRBD1. J lost 6 bases, V lost 1 base, and 10 bases had no gene match. CDR3 length: 17 residues. CDR1 LGHDT and CDR2 YNNKEL come from the germline V gene (reference sequence). CDR3 sequence reads: CASSQAGGTGGTQPQHF. CDR3 bases: TGTGCCAGCAGCCAAGCGGGGGGAACAGGGGGCACTCAGCCCCAGCATTTT.

J is TRBJ1-2 and V is TRBV5-5, with D possibly being TRBD1 (5 bases). This CDR3 has 14 amino acids. V shed 7 bases and J shed 3 bases, with 16 bases lying between them. Germline values: CDR1 SGHKS, CDR2 YYEKEE (reference sequence). The CDR3 region is CASSLGPVDYGYTF. The CDR3 bases are TGTGCCAGCTCCTTGGGGCCGGTAGACTATGGCTACACCTTC.

V and J are TRBV9 and TRBJ2-1, with D possibly being TRBD2 (6 bases). CDR1 SGDLS and CDR2 YYNGEE come from the germline V gene. This CDR3 region has 13 residues. With 4 bases removed from V and 9 bases from J, the gap between germline ends came to 14 bases. The CDR3 nucleotides are TGTGCCAGCAGCCTTCCTCCGGAGGGTGAGCAGTTCTTC. This codes for CASSLPPEGEQFF. The full variable domain, with the rest looked up from reference TRBV9 and TRBJ2-1, is DSGVTQTPKHLITATGQRVTLRCSPRSGDLSVYWYQQSLDQGLQFLIQYYNGEERAKGNILERFSAQQFPDLHSELNLSSLELGDSALYFCASSLPPEGEQFFGPGTRLTVL.

The chain recombines TRBV6-5 with TRBJ1-1, with D maybe TRBD1 (5 bases). The CDR3 spans 15 residues. The V gene's germline CDR1 is MNHEY and CDR2 SVGAGI. V lost 4 bases and J 0 bases, leaving 12 bases between the germline ends. The CDR3 DNA follows: TGTGCCAGCAGTTGGGCGGGGCTGATGAACACTGAAGCTTTCTTT. Its translation is CASSWAGLMNTEAFF.

The rearrangement joins TRBV18 to TRBJ1-6; D remains ambiguous. Between the trimmed V and J ends, which lost 4 bases and 0 bases, there was a span of 4 bases. The CDR3 sequence is 14 residues long. Looked up from germline, CDR1 is KGHSH and CDR2 is LQKENI. This chain's CDR3 is CASSRSSYNSPLHF. For the CDR3, the DNA is TGTGCCAGCTCACGGAGCTCCTATAATTCACCCCTCCACTTT.

This clonotype was observed a few times. The chain couples TRBV10-3 to TRBJ2-1, with 12 bases lining up with TRBD2. CDR3 length: 15 residues. V was clipped by 3 bases and J by 8 bases; unmatched bases: 5. Per the germline V gene, CDR1 is ENHRY and CDR2 is SYGVKD. The CDR3 nucleotides are TGTGCCATCAGTGACCTAGCGGGAGGGCGAGATGAGCAGTTCTTC. It yields the protein CAISDLAGGRDEQFF.

This clonotype was detected a few times. V and J are TRBV7-3 and TRBJ1-5; possibly TRBD1 for D (5 bases). From germline, CDR1 is SGHTA and CDR2 FQGTGA. Trimming took 5 bases from V and 6 from J, leaving 11 bases between them. The CDR3 totals 13 residues. DNA for the CDR3: TGTGCCAGCAGCGCGGGGGGGGGTCAGCCCCAGCATTTT. Protein: CASSAGGGQPQHF.

This clonotype turned up a few times. As DNA, the CDR3 is TGTGCCAGCAGCTTATGGGGAAGGGGGAAGGTAGACTATGGCTACACCTTC. Encoded protein: CASSLWGRGKVDYGYTF. The chain recombines TRBV11-2 with TRBJ1-2; TRBD1 is a possible D gene (6 bases). Germline assignment: CDR1 SGHAT and CDR2 FQNNGV. The CDR3 is made up of 17 amino acids. The V gene lost 2 bases and the J gene lost 3 bases, with 19 bases spanning the gap.

This clonotype was seen at least ten times. This sequence joins TRBV7-9 and TRBJ2-7, with a tentative D call TRBD2 (5 bases). V lost 0 bases and J lost 7, with 13 bases in between. The CDR3 spans 14 residues. Germline V gene data show CDR1 as SEHNR and CDR2 as FQNEAQ (reference sequence). DNA of the CDR3: TGTGCCAGCAGCTTAGCGCTGGGAGAGCGGGAGCAGTACTTC. This codes for CASSLALGEREQYF.